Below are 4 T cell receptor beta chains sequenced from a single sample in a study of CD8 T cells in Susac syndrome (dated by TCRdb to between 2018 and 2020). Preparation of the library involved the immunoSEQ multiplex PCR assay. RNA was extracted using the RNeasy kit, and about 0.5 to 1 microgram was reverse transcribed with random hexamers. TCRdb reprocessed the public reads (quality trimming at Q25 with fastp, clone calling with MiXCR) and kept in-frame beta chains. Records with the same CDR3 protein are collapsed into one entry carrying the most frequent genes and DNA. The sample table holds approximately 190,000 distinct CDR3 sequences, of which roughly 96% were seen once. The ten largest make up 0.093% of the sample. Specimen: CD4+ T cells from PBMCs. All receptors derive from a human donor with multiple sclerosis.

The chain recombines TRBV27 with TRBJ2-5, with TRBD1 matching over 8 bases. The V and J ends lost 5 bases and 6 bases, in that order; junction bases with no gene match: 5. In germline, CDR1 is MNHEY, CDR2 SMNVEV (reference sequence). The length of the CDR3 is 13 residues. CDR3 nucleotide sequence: TGTGCCAGCAGTCCAGGGGGCGCAAAGACCCAGTACTTC. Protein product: CASSPGGAKTQYF.

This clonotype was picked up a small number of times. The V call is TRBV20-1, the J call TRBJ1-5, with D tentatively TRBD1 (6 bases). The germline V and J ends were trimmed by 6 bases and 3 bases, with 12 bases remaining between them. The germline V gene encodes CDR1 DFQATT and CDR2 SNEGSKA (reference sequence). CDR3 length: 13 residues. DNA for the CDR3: TGCAGTGCAAAAGGGGGGAACAATCAGCCCCAGCATTTT. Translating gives CSAKGGNNQPQHF.

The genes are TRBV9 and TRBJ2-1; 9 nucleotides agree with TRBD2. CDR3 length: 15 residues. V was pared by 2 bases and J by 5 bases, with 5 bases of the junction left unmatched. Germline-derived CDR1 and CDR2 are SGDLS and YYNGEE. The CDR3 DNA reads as TGTGCCAGCAGCGTTAGCGGGAGCTGGGACAATGAGCAGTTCTTC. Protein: CASSVSGSWDNEQFF.

Here the CDR3 reads CASSSTGRSETQYF. CDR3 DNA: TGTGCCAGCAGTTCGACAGGGAGGAGTGAGACCCAGTACTTC. The chain has TRBV25-1 and TRBJ2-5; possibly TRBD1 for D (7 bases). The germline CDR1 and CDR2 sequences are MGHDK and SYGVNS. The germline V and J ends were trimmed by 5 bases and 5 bases, with 15 bases remaining between them. The CDR3 totals 14 residues. The variable domain in full, completed from reference TRBV25-1 and TRBJ2-5, reads EADIYQTPRYLVIGTGKKITLECSQTMGHDKMYWYQQDPGMELHLIHYSYGVNSTEKGDLSSESTVSRIRTEHFPLTLESARPSHTSQYLCASSSTGRSETQYFGPGTRLLVL.